This record covers a single T cell receptor (beta chain). What it binds is not known. cDNA synthesis used the whole RNA isolate, giving expressed TCRB sequences. Produced via immunoSEQ multiplex PCR; TCRdb's table is partial and in-frame only. The sample lists about 140,000 clones, about 9.7% occurring once. These data belong to a study of beta chain features in type 1 diabetes. Turning to the study itself: The samples had about 110,000,000 sorted cells examined in all.

Findings and limits, study-wide: Naive, central memory and regulatory TCRB repertoires appeared more similar among patients than healthy donors. In type 1 diabetes patients, VDJ junctions had fewer insertions; deletions at these junctions were more frequent.

CDR3 length: 13 amino acids. The V and J ends lost 2 bases and 4 bases respectively, with 8 bases between them. Germline CDR1 reads MNHEY; CDR2 reads SVGAGI. Every donor provided one heparinised blood draw, which averaged approximately 100 mL. Source material: central memory CD4+ T cells from blood. The chain couples TRBV6-5 to TRBJ1-2; unclear D gene. The sequence derives from a woman between 40 and 50 years old in good health. The CDR3 loop reads CASSYQGGYGYTF. CDR3 sequence (DNA): TGTGCCAGCAGTTACCAAGGAGGCTATGGCTACACCTTC.